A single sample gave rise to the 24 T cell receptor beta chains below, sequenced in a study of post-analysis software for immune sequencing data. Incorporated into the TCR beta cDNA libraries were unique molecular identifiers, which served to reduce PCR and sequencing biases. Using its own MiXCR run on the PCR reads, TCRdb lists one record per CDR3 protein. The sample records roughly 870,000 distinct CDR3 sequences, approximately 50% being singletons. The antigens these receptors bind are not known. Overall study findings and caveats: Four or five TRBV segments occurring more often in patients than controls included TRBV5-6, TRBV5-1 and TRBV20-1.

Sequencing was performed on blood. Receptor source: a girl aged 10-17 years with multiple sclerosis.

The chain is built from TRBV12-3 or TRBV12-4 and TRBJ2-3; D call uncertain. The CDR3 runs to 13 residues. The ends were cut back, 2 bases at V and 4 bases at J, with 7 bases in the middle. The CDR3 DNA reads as TGTGCCAGCAGTTTAACGGGTTCAGATACGCAGTATTTT. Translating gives CASSLTGSDTQYF.

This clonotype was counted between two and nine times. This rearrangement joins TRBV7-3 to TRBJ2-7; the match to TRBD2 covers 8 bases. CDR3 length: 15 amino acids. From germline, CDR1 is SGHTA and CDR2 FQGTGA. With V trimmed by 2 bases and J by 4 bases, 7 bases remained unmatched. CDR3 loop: CASSLSGLGGYEQYF. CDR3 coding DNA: TGTGCCAGCAGCTTATCGGGACTAGGGGGGTACGAGCAGTACTTC.

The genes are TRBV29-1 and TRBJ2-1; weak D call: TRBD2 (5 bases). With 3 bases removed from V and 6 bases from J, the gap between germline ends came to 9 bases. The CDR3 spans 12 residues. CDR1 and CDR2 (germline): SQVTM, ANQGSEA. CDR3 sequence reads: CSVERLANEQFF. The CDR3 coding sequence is TGCAGCGTTGAGCGGCTAGCCAATGAGCAGTTCTTC.

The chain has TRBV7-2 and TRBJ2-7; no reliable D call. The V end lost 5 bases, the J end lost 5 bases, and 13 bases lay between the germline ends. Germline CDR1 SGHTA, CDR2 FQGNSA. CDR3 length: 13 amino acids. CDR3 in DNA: TGTGCCAGCAGCAATAGTATCATACACGAGCAGTACTTC. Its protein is CASSNSIIHEQYF.

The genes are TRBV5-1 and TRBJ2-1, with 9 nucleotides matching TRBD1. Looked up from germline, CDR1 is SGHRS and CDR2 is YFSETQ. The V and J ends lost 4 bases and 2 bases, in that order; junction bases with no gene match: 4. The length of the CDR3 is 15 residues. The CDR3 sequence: CASSERTGAYNEQFF. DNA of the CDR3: TGCGCCAGCAGCGAACGGACAGGGGCCTACAATGAGCAGTTCTTC.

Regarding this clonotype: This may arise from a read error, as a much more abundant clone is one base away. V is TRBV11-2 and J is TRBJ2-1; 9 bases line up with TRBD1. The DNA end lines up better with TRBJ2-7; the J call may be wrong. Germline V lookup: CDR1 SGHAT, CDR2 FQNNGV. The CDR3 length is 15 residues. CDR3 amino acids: CASSMAGTGTYEQYF. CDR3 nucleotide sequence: TGTGCCAGCAGCATGGCCGGGACAGGGACCTACGAGCAGTACTTC.

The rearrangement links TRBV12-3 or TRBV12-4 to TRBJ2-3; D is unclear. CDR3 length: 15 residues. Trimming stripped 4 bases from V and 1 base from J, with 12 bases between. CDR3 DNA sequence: TGTGCCAGCAGTTCCCGGACGGAAGGCACAGATACGCAGTATTTT. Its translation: CASSSRTEGTDTQYF.

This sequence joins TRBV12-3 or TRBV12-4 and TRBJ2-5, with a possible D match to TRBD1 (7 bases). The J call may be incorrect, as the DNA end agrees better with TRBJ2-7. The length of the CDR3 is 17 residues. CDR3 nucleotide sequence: TGTGCCAGCAGTTTATGGCGTCAGGGGGGCCTGCGGGACGAGCAGTACTTC. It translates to CASSLWRQGGLRDEQYF.

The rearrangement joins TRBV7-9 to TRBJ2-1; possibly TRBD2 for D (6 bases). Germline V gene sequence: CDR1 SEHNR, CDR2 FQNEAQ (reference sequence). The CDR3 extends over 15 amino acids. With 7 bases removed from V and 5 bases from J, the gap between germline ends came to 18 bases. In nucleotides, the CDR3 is TGTGCCAGCAACCCCCGGGGCGGGGCCCACAATGAGCAGTTCTTC. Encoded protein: CASNPRGGAHNEQFF.

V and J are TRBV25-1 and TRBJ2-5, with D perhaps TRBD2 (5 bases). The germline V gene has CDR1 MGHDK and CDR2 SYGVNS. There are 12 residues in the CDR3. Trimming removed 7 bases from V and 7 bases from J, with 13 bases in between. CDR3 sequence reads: CASISDGRTQYF. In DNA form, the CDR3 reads TGTGCCAGCATTAGCGACGGCAGGACCCAGTACTTC.

DNA of the CDR3: TGTGCCAGCAGTGCCCTACAGGGCTCCCAAGAGACCCAGTACTTC. It yields the protein CASSALQGSQETQYF. This chain connects TRBV6-1 to TRBJ2-5, with D possibly being TRBD1 (6 bases). V lost 4 bases and J 1 base, leaving 13 bases between the germline ends. The CDR3 loop spans 15 amino acids. Germline CDR1 is MNHNS and CDR2 is SASEGT.

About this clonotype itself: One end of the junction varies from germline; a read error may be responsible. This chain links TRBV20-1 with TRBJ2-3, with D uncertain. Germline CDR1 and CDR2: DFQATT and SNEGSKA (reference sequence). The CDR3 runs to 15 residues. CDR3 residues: CSVRSVGSVTDTQYF. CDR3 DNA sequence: TGCAGTGTTAGATCGGTCGGCAGTGTCACAGATACGCAGTATTTT.

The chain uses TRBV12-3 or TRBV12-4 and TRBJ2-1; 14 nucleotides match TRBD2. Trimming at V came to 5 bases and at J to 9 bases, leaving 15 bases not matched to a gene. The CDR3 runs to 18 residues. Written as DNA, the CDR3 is TGTGCCAGCAGTCCTTGGGGACTAGCGGGGGCCTCTATCCGTGAGCAGTTCTTC. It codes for CASSPWGLAGASIREQFF.

DNA of the CDR3: TGTGCCAGCAGTCCAGGGGGCGCGGGCTATGGCTACACCTTC. This encodes CASSPGGAGYGYTF. V usage is TRBV5-6 and J usage is TRBJ1-2; 8 positions match TRBD1. The V and J ends lost 5 bases and 4 bases, in that order; junction bases with no gene match: 7. CDR1 is SGHDT, CDR2 YYEEEE, per germline. The CDR3 is 14 amino acids. The full variable domain, with the rest looked up from reference TRBV5-6 and TRBJ1-2, is DAGVTQSPTHLIKTRGQQVTLRCSPKSGHDTVSWYQQALGQGPQFIFQYYEEEERQRGNFPDRFSGHQFPNYSSELNVNALLLGDSALYLCASSPGGAGYGYTFGSGTRLTVV.

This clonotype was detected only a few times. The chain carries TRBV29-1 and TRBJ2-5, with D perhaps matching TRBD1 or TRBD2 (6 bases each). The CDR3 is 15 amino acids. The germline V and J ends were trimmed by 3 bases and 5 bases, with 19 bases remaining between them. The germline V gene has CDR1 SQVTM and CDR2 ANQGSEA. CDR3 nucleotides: TGCAGCGTTGATGGGGGCGGAGGGCTATGGGAGACCCAGTACTTC. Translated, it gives CSVDGGGGLWETQYF.

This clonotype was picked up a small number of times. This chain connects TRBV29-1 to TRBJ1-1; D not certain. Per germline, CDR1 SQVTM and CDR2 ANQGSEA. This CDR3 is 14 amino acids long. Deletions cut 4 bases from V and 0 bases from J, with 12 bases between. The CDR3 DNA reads TGCAGCGTTGTACTGGGAAAGATGAACACTGAAGCTTTCTTT. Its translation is CSVVLGKMNTEAFF.

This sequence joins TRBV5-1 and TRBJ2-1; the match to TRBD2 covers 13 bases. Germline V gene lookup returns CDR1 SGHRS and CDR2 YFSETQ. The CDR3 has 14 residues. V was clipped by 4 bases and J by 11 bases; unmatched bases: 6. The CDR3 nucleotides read TGCGCCAGCAGCCCGGGACTAGCGGGAATGAAGCAGTTCTTC. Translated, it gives CASSPGLAGMKQFF.

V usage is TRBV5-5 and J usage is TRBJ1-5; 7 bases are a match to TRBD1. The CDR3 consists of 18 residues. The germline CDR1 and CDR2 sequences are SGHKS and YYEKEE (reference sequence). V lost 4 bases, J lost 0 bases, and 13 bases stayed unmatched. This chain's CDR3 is CASSGGTAIPYSNQPQHF. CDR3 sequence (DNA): TGTGCCAGCAGCGGCGGGACAGCTATACCTTATAGCAATCAGCCCCAGCATTTT.

In nucleotides, the CDR3 is TGTGCCATTACCCTGAGTTCCCTTCAAGAGACCCAGTACTTC. Translated, it gives CAITLSSLQETQYF. The chain links TRBV15 to TRBJ2-5, with D unclear. From germline, CDR1 is LNHNV and CDR2 YYDKDF (reference sequence). The germline V and J ends were trimmed by 10 bases and 2 bases, with 17 bases remaining between them. The CDR3 extends over 14 amino acids.

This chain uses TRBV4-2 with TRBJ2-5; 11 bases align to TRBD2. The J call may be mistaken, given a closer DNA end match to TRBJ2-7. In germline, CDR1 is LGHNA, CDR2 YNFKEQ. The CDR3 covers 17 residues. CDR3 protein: CASSQDRGTSGTYEQYF. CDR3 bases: TGTGCCAGCAGCCAAGATCGGGGGACTAGCGGTACCTACGAGCAGTACTTC.

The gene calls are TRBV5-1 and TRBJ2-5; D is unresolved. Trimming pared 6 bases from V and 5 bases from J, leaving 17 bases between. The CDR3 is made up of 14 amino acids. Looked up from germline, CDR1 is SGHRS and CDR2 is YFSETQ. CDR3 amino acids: CASTPNIGRETQYF. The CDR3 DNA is TGCGCCAGCACCCCAAATATCGGACGGGAGACCCAGTACTTC.

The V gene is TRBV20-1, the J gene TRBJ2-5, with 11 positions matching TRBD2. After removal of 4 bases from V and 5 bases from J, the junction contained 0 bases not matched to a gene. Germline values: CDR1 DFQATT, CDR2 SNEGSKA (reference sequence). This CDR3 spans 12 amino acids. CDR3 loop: CSAIAGGETQYF. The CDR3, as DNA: TGCAGTGCTATAGCGGGGGGGGAGACCCAGTACTTC.

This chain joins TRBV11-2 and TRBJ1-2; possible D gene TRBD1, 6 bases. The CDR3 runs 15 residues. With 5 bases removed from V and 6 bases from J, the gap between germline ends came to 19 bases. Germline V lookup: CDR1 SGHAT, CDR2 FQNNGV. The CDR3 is CASSRPAGATHGYTF. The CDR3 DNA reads TGTGCCAGCAGCCGCCCGGCAGGGGCCACCCATGGCTACACCTTC.

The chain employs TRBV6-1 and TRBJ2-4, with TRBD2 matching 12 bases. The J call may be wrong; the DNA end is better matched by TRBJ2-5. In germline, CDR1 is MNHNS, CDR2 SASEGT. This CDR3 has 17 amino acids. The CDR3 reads CASSRTASGRGEETQYF. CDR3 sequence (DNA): TGTGCCAGCAGTAGGACGGCTAGCGGGAGGGGGGAGGAGACCCAGTACTTC.